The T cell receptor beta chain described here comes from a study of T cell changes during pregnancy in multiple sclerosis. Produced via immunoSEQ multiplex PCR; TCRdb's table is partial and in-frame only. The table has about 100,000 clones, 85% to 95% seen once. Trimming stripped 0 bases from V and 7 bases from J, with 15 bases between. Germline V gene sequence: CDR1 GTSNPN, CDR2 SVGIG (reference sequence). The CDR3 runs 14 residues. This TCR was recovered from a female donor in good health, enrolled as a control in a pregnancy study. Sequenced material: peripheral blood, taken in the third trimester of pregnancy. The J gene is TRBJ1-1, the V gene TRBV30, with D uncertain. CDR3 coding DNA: TGTGCCTGGAGTGTATCACTGCAATCGAGTGAAGCTTTCTTT. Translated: CAWSVSLQSSEAFF. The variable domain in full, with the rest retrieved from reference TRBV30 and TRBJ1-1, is SQTIHQWPATLVQPVGSPLSLECTVEGTSNPNLYWYRQAAGRGLQLLFYSVGIGQISSEVPQNLSASRPQDRQFILSSKKLLLSDSGFYLCAWSVSLQSSEAFFGQGTRLTVV.